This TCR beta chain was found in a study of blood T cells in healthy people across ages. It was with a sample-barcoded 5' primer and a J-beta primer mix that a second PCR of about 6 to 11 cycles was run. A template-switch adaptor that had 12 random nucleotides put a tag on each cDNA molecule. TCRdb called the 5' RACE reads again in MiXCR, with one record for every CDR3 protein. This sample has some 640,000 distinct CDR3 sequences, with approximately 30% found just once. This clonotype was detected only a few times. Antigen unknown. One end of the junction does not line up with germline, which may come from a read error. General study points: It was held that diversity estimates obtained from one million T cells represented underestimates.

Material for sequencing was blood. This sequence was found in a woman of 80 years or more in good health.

CDR3: CVSSAGTGIEQYF. The DNA for the CDR3 is TGTGTCAGCAGCGCCGGGACAGGGATTGAGCAGTACTTC. The genes are TRBV2 and TRBJ2-7; 9 bases are a match to TRBD1. The CDR3 has 13 amino acids. Looked up from germline, CDR1 is SNHLY and CDR2 is FYNNEI.